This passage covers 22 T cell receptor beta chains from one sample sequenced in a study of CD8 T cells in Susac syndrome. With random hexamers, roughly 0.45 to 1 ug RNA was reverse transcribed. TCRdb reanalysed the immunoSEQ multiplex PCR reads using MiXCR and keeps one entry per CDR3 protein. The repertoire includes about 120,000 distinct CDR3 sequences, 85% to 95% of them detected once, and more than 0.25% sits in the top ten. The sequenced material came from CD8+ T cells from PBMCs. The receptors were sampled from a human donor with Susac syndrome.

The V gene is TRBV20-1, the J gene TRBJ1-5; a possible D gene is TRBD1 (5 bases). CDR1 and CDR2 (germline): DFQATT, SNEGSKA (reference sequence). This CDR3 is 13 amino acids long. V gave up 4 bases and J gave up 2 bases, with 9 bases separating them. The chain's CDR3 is CSAITGGNQPQHF. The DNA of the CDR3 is TGCAGTGCTATAACAGGAGGCAATCAGCCCCAGCATTTT.

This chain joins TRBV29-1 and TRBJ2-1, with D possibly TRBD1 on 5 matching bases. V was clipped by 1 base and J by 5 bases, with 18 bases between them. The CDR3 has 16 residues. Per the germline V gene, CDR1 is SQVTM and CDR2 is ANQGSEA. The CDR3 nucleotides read TGCAGCGTTGAAGGAGGACGGTTCCGGACAAACAATGAGCAGTTCTTC. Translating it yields CSVEGGRFRTNNEQFF.

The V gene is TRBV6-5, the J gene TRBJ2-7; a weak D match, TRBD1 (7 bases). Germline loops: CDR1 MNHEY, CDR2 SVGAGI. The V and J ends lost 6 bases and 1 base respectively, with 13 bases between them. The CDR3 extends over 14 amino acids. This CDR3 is CASRHRGGSYEQYF. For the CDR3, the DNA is TGTGCCAGCAGACACAGGGGAGGATCCTACGAGCAGTACTTC.

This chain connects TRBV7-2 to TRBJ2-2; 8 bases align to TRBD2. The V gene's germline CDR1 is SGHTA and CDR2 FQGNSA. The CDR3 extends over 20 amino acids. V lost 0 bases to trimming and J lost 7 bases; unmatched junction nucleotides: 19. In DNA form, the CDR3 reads TGTGCCAGCAGCTTAGCTTCCCATGTCGGGGGGGCTTTTGGTGACGGGGAGCTGTTTTTT. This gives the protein CASSLASHVGGAFGDGELFF.

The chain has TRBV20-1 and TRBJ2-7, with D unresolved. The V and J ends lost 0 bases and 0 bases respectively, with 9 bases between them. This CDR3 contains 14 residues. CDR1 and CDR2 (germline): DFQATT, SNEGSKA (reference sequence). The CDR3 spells CSARETYSSYEQYF. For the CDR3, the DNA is TGCAGTGCTAGAGAAACCTACAGCTCCTACGAGCAGTACTTC.

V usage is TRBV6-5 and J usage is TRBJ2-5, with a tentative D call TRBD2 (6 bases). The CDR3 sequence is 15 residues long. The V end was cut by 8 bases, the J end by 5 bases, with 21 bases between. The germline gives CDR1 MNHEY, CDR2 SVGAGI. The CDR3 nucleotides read TGTGCCAGCCATCGTGGGGACTCCAGGCGGGAGACCCAGTACTTC. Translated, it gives CASHRGDSRRETQYF.

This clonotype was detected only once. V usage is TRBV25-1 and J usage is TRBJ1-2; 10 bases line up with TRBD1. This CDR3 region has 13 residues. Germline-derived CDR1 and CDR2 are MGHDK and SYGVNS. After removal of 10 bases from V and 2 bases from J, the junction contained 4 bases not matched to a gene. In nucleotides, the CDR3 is TGTGCCACCGGGGACAGGGGAAACTATGGCTACACCTTC. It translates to CATGDRGNYGYTF.

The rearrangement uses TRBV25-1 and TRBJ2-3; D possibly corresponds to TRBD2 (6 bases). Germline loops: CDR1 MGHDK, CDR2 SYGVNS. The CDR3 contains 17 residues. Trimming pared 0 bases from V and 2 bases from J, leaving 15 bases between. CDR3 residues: CASSEYPAGRITDTQYF. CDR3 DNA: TGTGCCAGCAGTGAATACCCTGCGGGACGGATCACAGATACGCAGTATTTT. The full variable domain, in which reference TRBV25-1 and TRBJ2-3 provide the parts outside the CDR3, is EADIYQTPRYLVIGTGKKITLECSQTMGHDKMYWYQQDPGMELHLIHYSYGVNSTEKGDLSSESTVSRIRTEHFPLTLESARPSHTSQYLCASSEYPAGRITDTQYFGPGTRLTVL.

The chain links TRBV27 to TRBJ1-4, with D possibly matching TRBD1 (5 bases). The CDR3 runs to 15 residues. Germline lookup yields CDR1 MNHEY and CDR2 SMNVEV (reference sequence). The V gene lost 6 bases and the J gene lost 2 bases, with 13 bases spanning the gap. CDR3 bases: TGTGCCAGCAGCCCCCCCGGGGCCACTAATGAAAAACTGTTTTTT. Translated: CASSPPGATNEKLFF.

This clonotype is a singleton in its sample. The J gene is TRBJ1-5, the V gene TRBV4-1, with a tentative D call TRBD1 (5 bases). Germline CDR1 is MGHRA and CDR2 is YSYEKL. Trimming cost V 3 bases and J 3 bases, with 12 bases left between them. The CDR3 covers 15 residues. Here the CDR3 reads CASSQAVGDNQPQHF. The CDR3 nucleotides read TGCGCCAGCAGCCAGGCCGTAGGGGACAATCAGCCCCAGCATTTT.

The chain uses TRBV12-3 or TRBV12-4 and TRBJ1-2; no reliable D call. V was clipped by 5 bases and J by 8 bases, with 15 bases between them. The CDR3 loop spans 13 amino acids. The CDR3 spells CASSRDIPRGYTF. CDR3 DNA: TGTGCCAGCAGTAGAGACATACCCCGGGGCTACACCTTC.

CDR3 DNA: TGTGCCAGCAGCTTAGTCGTGAGTCAGAACACTGAAGCTTTCTTT. This encodes CASSLVVSQNTEAFF. The chain combines TRBV7-9 with TRBJ1-1; no clear D gene. CDR1 is SEHNR, CDR2 FQNEAQ, per germline (reference sequence). The V gene lost 1 base and the J gene lost 1 base, with 10 bases spanning the gap. CDR3 length equals 15 residues.

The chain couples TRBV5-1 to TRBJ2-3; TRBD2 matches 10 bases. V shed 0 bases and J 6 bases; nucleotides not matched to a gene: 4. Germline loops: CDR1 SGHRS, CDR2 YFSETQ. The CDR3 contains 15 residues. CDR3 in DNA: TGCGCCAGCAGCTTGGCTCTAGCGGGGGTGGATACGCAGTATTTT. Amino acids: CASSLALAGVDTQYF.

The CDR3: CASSLNRGEKLFF. The CDR3 DNA reads TGTGCCAGCAGCTTGAACAGGGGCGAAAAACTGTTTTTT. This chain uses TRBV14 with TRBJ1-4, with 7 bases lining up with TRBD1. The CDR3 has 13 residues. Germline values: CDR1 SGHDN, CDR2 FVKESK. After removal of 5 bases from V and 8 bases from J, the junction contained 5 bases not matched to a gene.

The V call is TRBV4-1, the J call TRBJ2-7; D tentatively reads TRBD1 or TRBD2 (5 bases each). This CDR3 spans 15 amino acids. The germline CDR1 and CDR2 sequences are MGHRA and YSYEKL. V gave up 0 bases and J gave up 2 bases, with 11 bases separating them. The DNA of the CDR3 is TGCGCCAGCAGCCAAGAGGGGACGTCAGCCTACGAGCAGTACTTC. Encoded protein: CASSQEGTSAYEQYF.

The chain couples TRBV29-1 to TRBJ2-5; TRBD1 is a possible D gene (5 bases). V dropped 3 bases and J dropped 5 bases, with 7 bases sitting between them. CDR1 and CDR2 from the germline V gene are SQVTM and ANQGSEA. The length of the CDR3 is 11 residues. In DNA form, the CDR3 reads TGCAGCGTTGACAGGGATGAGACCCAGTACTTC. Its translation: CSVDRDETQYF.

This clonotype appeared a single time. The CDR3 bases are TGTGCCAGCAGCTTCTCCTGGGAATTCCGGGAGACCCAGTACTTC. Translating gives CASSFSWEFRETQYF. The chain employs TRBV7-9 and TRBJ2-5; D unresolved. There are 15 residues in the CDR3. Trimming cost V 3 bases and J 5 bases, with 16 bases left between them. Germline V gene sequence: CDR1 SEHNR, CDR2 FQNEAQ (reference sequence).

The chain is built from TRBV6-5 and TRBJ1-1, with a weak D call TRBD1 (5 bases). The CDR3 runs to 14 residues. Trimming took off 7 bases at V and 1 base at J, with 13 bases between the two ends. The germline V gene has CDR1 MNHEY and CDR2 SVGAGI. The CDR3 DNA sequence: TGTGCCAGCACGTTGGAAGGGGCGAACACTGAAGCTTTCTTT. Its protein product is CASTLEGANTEAFF.

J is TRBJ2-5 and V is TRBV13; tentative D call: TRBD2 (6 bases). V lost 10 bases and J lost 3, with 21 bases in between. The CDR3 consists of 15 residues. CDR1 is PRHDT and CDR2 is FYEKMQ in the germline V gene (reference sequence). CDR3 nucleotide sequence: TGTGCCACCAACCGGAGGGGCGAGGGAGAAGAGACCCAGTACTTC. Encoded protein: CATNRRGEGEETQYF. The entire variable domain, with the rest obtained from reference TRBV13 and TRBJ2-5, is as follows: AAGVIQSPRHLIKEKRETATLKCYPIPRHDTVYWYQQGPGQDPQFLISFYEKMQSDKGSIPDRFSAQQFSDYHSELNMSSLELGDSALYFCATNRRGEGEETQYFGPGTRLLVL.

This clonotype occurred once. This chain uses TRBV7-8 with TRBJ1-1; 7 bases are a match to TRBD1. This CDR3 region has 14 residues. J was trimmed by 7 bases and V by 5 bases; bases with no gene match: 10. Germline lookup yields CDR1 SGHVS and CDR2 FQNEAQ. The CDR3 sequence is CASSLWTGPNEAFF. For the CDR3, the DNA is TGTGCCAGCAGCCTTTGGACAGGCCCCAATGAAGCTTTCTTT.

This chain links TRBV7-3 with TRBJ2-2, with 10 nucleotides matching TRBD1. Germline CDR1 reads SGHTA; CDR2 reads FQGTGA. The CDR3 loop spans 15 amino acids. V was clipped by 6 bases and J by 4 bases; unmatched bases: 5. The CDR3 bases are TGTGCCAGCAGTCCTTGGACAGGGGGCACCGGGGAGCTGTTTTTT. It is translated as CASSPWTGGTGELFF. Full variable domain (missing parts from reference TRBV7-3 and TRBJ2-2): GAGVSQTPSNKVTEKGKYVELRCDPISGHTALYWYRQSLGQGPEFLIYFQGTGAADDSGLPNDRFFAVRPEGSVSTLKIQRTERGDSAVYLCASSPWTGGTGELFFGEGSRLTVL.

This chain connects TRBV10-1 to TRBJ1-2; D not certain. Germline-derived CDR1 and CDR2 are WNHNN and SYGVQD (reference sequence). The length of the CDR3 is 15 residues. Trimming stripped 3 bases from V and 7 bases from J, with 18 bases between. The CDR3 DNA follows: TGCGCCAGCAGTGAAGTGAAGCTGATTAAACGTGGCTACACCTTC. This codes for CASSEVKLIKRGYTF.